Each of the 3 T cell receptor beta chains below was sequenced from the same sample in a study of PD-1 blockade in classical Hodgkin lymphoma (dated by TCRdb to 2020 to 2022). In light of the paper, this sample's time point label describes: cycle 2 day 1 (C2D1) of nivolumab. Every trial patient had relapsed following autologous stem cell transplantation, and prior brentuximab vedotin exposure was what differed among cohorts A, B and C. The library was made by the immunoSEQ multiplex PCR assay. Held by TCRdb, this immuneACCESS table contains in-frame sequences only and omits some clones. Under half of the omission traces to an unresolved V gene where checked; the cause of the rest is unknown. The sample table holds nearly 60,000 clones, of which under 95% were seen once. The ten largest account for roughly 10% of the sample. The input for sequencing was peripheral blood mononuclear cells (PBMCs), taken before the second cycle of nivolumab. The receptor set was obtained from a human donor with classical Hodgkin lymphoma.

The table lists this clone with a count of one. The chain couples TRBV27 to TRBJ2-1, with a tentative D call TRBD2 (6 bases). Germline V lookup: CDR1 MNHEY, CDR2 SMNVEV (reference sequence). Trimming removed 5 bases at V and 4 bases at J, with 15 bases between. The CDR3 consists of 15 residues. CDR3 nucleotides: TGTGCCAGCAGTGAAGGGACTTCCTTATACAATGAGCAGTTCTTC. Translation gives CASSEGTSLYNEQFF.

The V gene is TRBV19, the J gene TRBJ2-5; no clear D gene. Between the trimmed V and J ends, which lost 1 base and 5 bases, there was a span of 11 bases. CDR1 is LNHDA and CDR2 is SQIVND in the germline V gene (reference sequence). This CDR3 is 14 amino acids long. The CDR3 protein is CASSIGWGSETQYF. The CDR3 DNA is TGTGCCAGTAGTATAGGTTGGGGTTCGGAGACCCAGTACTTC.

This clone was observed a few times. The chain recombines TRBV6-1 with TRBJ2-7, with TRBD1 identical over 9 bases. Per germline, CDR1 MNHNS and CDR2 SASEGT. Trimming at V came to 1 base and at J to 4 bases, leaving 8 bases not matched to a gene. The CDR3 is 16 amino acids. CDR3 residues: CASSEVGQGPLYEQYF. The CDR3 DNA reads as TGTGCCAGCAGTGAAGTCGGACAGGGGCCTTTATACGAGCAGTACTTC.